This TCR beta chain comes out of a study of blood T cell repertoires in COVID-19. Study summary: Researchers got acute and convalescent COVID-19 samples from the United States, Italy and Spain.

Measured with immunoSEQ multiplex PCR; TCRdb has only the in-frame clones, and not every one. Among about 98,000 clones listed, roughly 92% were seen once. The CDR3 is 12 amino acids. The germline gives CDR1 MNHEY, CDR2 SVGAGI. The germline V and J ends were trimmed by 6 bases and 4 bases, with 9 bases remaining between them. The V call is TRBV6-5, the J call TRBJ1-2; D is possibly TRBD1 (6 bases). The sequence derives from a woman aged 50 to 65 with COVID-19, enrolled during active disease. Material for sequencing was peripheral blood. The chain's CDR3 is CASRTQGYGYTF. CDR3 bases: TGTGCCAGCAGAACACAGGGCTATGGCTACACCTTC.